This T cell receptor beta chain was observed in a study of T cells in Graves' hyperthyroidism and ophthalmopathy. Study-wide background: Peripheral blood was obtained at initial diagnosis, preceding any treatment.

V lost 10 bases, J lost 8 bases, and 18 bases lay in between. The CDR3 totals 13 residues. From RNA transcripts, TCR beta CDR3 regions were amplified. The HTBI primer set drove a first-round RT-PCR of the TCR CDR3. In TCRdb, the multiplex PCR reads were re-called with MiXCR into one record per CDR3 protein. The table has 330,000 or so distinct CDR3 sequences, 15% to 20% seen once; the top ten hold about 14%. Exclusion followed for patients with uncontrolled infection, other autoimmune disease, pregnancy or lactation. Based on clinical symptoms, serum thyroxine and TRAb, thyroid ultrasound and orbital computed tomography, diagnoses were reached. In this sample, this clonotype turned up many times. The antigen is unknown. The study's findings and limits: In the blood, most expanded thyroid clonotypes above 0.001 appeared as well.

Sample: blood. The sequence came from a woman in her thirties or forties with Graves' ophthalmopathy. This rearrangement joins TRBV12-3 or TRBV12-4 to TRBJ2-4, with D perhaps TRBD1 (6 bases). CDR3 sequence: CAIQPPKGDIQYF. The CDR3 bases are TGTGCCATCCAGCCCCCTAAGGGGGACATTCAGTACTTC.